Shown below are 4 T cell receptor beta chains from a single sample sequenced in a study of technical replicates of blood from several donors. The protocol was immunoSEQ multiplex PCR, while the TCRdb copy is restricted to in-frame clones and leaves out a portion. The table has some 13,000 clones, about 95% seen once. Sequenced: PBMCs. The origin of the receptors is a human donor in good health.

The V call is TRBV25-1, the J call TRBJ1-4; D call uncertain. V gave up 5 bases and J gave up 8 bases, with 9 bases separating them. This CDR3 contains 12 residues. The germline V gene encodes CDR1 MGHDK and CDR2 SYGVNS. The chain's CDR3 is CASSSRAEKLFF. Written as DNA, the CDR3 is TGTGCCAGCAGTTCGAGGGCCGAAAAACTGTTTTTT.

The CDR3, as DNA: TGTGCCAGTAACAGAGACTCTGGAAACACCATATATTTT. Amino acids: CASNRDSGNTIYF. The chain links TRBV19 to TRBJ1-3; D is uncertain. Germline V gene lookup returns CDR1 LNHDA and CDR2 SQIVND (reference sequence). The CDR3 is 13 amino acids. V was clipped by 7 bases and J by 0 bases, with 7 bases between them.

The chain links TRBV6-5 to TRBJ1-5; D ambiguous. Germline lookup yields CDR1 MNHEY and CDR2 SVGAGI. V shed 0 bases and J shed 9 bases, with 15 bases lying between them. The CDR3 contains 15 residues. The CDR3 coding sequence is TGTGCCAGCAGTTACTCCGGCGGAGGAATGTGGCCCCAGCATTTT. Protein product: CASSYSGGGMWPQHF.

The chain combines TRBV27 with TRBJ2-7; TRBD2 is a possible D gene (6 bases). The germline V gene has CDR1 MNHEY and CDR2 SMNVEV (reference sequence). Trimming shortened V by 3 bases and J by 2 bases, and 8 bases separated the two germline ends. The CDR3 is 13 amino acids. CDR3 bases: TGTGCCAGCAGTTTCGCGGGAACCTACGAGCAGTACTTC. Translated, it gives CASSFAGTYEQYF.